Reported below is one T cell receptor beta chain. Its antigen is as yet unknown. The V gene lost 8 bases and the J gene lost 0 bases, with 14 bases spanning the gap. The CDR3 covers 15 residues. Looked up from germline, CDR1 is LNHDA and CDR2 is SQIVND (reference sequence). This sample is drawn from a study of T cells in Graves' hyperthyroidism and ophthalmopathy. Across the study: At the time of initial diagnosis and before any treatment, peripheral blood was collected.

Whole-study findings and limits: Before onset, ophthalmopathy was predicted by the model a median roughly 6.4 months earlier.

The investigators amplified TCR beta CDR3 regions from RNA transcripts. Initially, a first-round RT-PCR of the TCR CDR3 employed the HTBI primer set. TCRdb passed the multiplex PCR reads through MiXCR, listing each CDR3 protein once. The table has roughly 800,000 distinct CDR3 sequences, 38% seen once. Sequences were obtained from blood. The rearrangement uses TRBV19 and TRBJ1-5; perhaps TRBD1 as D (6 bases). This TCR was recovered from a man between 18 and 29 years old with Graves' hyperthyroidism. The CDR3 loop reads CASATGRYSNQPQHF. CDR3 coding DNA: TGTGCCAGTGCAACAGGGAGGTATAGCAATCAGCCCCAGCATTTT.